Listed below are T cell receptor beta chains from one sample, sequenced in a study of PD-1 blockade in classical Hodgkin lymphoma. Sequencing used immunoSEQ multiplex PCR; TCRdb keeps in-frame clones, though not all of them. In the table there are more than 50,000 clones, about nine tenths of which are singletons. The sequenced sample was peripheral blood mononuclear cells (PBMCs), obtained at baseline. The receptors come from a human donor with classical Hodgkin lymphoma. Both conserved end residues are part of each CDR3. D genes are given only for firm matches. The listing skips clone size in some rows; elsewhere it reads once, few, many or a size class.

j_gene | v_gene | d_gene | len | abundance | CDR3nt | CDR3aa
TRBJ2-7 | TRBV4-1 | - | 16 | - | TGCGCCAGCAGCCAAGATTGGGGAGGAGGGGTCTACGAGCAGTACTTC | CASSQDWGGGVYEQYF
TRBJ1-1 | TRBV6-5 | - | 14 | - | TGTGCCAGCAGTTACTCGTCAGGGGCCCTTGAAGCTTTCTTT | CASSYSSGALEAFF
TRBJ2-7 | TRBV27 | - | 13 | once | TGTGCCAGCAGTTTAGGACGAACCTACGAGCAGTACTTC | CASSLGRTYEQYF
TRBJ2-1 | TRBV6-6 | - | 11 | - | TGTGCCGTACGGGAGTTCAATGAGCAGTTCTTC | CAVREFNEQFF
TRBJ1-2 | TRBV28 | - | 17 | once | TGTGCCAGCAGTTTAATGCTGGCTGTGGCTGCACACTATGGCTACACCTTC | CASSLMLAVAAHYGYTF
TRBJ2-5 | TRBV5-1 | - | 14 | - | TGCGCCAGCAGCTTGGATTGGGTGGGCGAGACCCAGTACTTC | CASSLDWVGETQYF
TRBJ2-7 | TRBV28 | - | 16 | - | TGTGCCAGCAGTTTAATCGGCTCCAGGAGCTCCTACGAGCAGTACTTC | CASSLIGSRSSYEQYF
TRBJ2-7 | TRBV11-2 | - | 15 | - | TGTGCCAGCAGCCCTACAGACAGTTACACCTACGAGCAGTACTTC | CASSPTDSYTYEQYF
TRBJ1-4 | TRBV5-1 | TRBD1 | 15 | few | TGCGCCAGCAGCGGACAGGGTATCGGAAATGAAAAACTGTTTTTT | CASSGQGIGNEKLFF
TRBJ2-7 | TRBV11-2 | - | 12 | once | TGTGCCAGCAGCATGGACAGCTACGAGCAGTACTTC | CASSMDSYEQYF
TRBJ2-1 | TRBV11-2 | - | 15 | - | TGTGCCAGCAGCTTAGAGGAGGGTAGCGACAATGAGCAGTTCTTC | CASSLEEGSDNEQFF
TRBJ1-2 | TRBV7-9 | - | 14 | - | TGTGCCAGCAGCTTGAGCGCGGGAGCCTATGGCTACACCTTC | CASSLSAGAYGYTF
TRBJ2-1 | TRBV6-5 | TRBD2 | 15 | - | TGTGCCAGCACCCGTTGGCCGGGGGGATTGAATGAGCAGTTCTTC | CASTRWPGGLNEQFF
TRBJ2-7 | TRBV10-3 | - | 12 | - | TGTGCCATCAGCGGACAGACCTACGAGCAGTACTTC | CAISGQTYEQYF